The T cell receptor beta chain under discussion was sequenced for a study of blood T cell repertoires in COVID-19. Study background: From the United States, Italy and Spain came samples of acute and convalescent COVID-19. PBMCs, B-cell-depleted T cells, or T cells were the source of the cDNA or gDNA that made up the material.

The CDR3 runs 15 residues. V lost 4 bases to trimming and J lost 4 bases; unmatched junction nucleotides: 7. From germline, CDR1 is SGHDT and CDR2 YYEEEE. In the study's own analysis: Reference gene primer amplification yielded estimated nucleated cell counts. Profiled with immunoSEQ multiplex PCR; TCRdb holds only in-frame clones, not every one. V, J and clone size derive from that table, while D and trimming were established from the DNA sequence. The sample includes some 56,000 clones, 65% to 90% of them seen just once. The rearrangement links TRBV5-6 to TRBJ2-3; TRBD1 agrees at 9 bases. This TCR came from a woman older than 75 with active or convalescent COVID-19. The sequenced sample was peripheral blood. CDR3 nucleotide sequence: TGTGCCAGCAGCATTACCGGGACAGGGTCAGATACGCAGTATTTT. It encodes CASSITGTGSDTQYF.